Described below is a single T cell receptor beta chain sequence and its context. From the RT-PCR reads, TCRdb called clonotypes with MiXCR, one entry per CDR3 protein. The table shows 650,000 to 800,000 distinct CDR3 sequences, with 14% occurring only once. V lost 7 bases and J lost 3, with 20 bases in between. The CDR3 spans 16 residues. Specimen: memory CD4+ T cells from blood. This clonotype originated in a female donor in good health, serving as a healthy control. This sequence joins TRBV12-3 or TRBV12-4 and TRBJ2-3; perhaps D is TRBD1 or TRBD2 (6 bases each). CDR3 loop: CASTPIRGGWTDTQYF. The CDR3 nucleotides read TGTGCCAGCACCCCAATAAGAGGGGGGTGGACAGATACGCAGTATTTT.